This T cell receptor (beta chain) was retrieved from a study of T-cell reconstitution after alpha-beta-depleted transplantation in children. Germline lookup yields CDR1 SGHTA and CDR2 FQGNSA. The CDR3 contains 15 residues. V was cut by 1 base and J by 7 bases, with 14 bases left in between. It was with unique molecular identifiers that the TCRbeta library was prepared. TCRdb ran MiXCR on the PCR reads and lists one entry per CDR3 protein. The table records approximately 1,000,000 distinct CDR3 sequences, about 30% of them present only once. This chain connects TRBV7-2 to TRBJ2-1, with D hard to call. This TCR came from a boy younger than two who had a stem cell transplant for SCID, so the T cells may come from the graft donor. The specimen was PBMCs, mostly from graft donor cells, collected 360 days after TCRalphabeta/CD19-depleted stem cell transplant. CDR3 sequence: CASSLDRLVLNEQFF. The CDR3 DNA sequence: TGTGCCAGCAGCTTAGACCGGCTAGTTTTGAATGAGCAGTTCTTC.